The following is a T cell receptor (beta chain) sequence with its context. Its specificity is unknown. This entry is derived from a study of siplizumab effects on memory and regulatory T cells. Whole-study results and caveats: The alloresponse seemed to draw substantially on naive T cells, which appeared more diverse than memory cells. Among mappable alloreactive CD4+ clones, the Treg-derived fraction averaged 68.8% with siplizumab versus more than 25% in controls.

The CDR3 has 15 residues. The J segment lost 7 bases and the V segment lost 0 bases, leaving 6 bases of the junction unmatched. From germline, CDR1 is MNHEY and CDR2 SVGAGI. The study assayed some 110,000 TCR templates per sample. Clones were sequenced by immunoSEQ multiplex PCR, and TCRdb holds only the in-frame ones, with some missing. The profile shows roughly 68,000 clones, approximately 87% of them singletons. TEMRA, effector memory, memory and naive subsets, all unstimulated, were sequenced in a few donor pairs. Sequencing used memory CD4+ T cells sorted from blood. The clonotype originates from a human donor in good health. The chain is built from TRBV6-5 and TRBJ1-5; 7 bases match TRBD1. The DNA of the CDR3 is TGTGCCAGCAGTTACTCAGCAGGGGGAGGACAGCCCCAGCATTTT. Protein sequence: CASSYSAGGGQPQHF.